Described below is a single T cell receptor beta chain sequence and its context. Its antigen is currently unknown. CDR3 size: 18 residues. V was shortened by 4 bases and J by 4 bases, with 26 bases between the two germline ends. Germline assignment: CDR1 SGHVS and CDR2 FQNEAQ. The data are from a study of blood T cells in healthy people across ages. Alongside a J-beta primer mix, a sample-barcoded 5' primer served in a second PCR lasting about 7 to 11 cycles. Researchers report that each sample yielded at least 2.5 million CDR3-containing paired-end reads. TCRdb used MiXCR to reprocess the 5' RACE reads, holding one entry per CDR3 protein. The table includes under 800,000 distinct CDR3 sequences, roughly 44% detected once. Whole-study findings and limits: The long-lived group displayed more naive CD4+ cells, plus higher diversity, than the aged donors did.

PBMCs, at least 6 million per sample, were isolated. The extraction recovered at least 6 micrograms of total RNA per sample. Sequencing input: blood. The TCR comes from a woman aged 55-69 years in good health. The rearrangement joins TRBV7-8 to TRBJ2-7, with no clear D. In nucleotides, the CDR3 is TGTGCCAGCAGCTCTCCGATCTTACAGTCGATAACCTTTTACGAGCAGTACTTC. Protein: CASSSPILQSITFYEQYF. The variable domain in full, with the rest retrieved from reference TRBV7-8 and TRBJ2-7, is GAGVSQSPRYKVAKRGQDVALRCDPISGHVSLFWYQQALGQGPEFLTYFQNEAQLDKSGLPSDRFFAERPEGSVSTLKIQRTQQEDSAVYLCASSSPILQSITFYEQYFGPGTRLTVT.